This T cell receptor beta chain appears in the sequencing data of a study of graft-versus-host responses after intestinal transplantation. This clone was counted between two and nine times. The germline V and J ends were trimmed by 6 bases and 3 bases, with 11 bases remaining between them. The CDR3 runs 13 residues. In germline, CDR1 is ENHRY, CDR2 SYGVKD. TCRdb's table, derived via immunoSEQ multiplex PCR, lists solely in-frame clones and lacks some. The table lists some 4,000 clones, 70% to 85% of them singletons. Graft material was processed, releasing intraepithelial and lamina propria lymphocytes.

The sequencing used ileum tissue, collected 9 days after transplant. This chain joins TRBV10-3 and TRBJ1-1; D gene ambiguous. This receptor was obtained from a human patient who received an intestinal transplant, so some T cells may come from the graft donor. The CDR3 sequence is CAIRVQADTEAFF. CDR3 nucleotide sequence: TGTGCCATCAGGGTCCAGGCGGACACTGAAGCTTTCTTT.